The 17 T cell receptor beta chains given below trace back to one sample, sequenced in a study of Graves' ophthalmopathy and Graves' hyperthyroidism. TCR beta CDR3 regions were amplified from RNA transcripts. HTBI-primed RT-PCR formed the first round, and a multiplex PCR formed the second. TCRdb reanalysed the multiplex PCR reads using MiXCR and keeps one entry per CDR3 protein. The sample shows roughly 420,000 distinct CDR3 sequences, over 20% of them seen only once. Specimen: peripheral blood. These receptors originate from a woman between 18 and 30 years old with stable Graves' hyperthyroidism.

The chain couples TRBV6-2 or TRBV6-3 to TRBJ2-7, with 9 bases identical to TRBD1. V trimming: 8 bases; J trimming: 2 bases; junction bases outside the gene matches: 10. The CDR3 length is 15 residues. Germline V gene data show CDR1 as MNHEY and CDR2 as SVGEGT. The DNA of the CDR3 is TGTGCCAGCTGGATTACAGGGGGCAATACCTACGAGCAGTACTTC. Protein: CASWITGGNTYEQYF.

This chain uses TRBV6-1 with TRBJ1-2; D perhaps matches TRBD1 (5 bases). This CDR3 comprises 13 residues. Trimming removed 1 base at V and 7 bases at J, with 10 bases between. Germline V gene sequence: CDR1 MNHNS, CDR2 SASEGT. The CDR3 is CASSEGRVSGYTF. CDR3 coding DNA: TGTGCCAGCAGTGAAGGCAGGGTGTCTGGCTACACCTTC.

In its sample, this clonotype was seen many times. The CDR3 protein is CASSQSGLNTGELFF. The DNA for the CDR3 is TGTGCCAGCAGTCAGTCGGGATTGAACACCGGGGAGCTGTTTTTT. The chain uses TRBV28 and TRBJ2-2; a weak D match, TRBD2 (5 bases). Germline assignment: CDR1 MDHEN and CDR2 SYDVKM. The CDR3 length is 15 residues. V was pared by 5 bases and J by 1 base, with 11 bases between.

The V and J genes are TRBV20-1 and TRBJ1-1, with D maybe TRBD1 (5 bases). The CDR3 has 16 amino acids. V dropped 2 bases and J dropped 1 base, with 17 bases sitting between them. Germline V gene sequence: CDR1 DFQATT, CDR2 SNEGSKA (reference sequence). The CDR3 DNA reads as TGCAGTGCTAGATTTCCAGAACGAGGGACGAACACTGAAGCTTTCTTT. Amino acid sequence: CSARFPERGTNTEAFF.

This clonotype has just a few counts. The rearrangement links TRBV6-1 to TRBJ1-2, with 7 bases matching TRBD1. Germline V lookup: CDR1 MNHNS, CDR2 SASEGT. The J segment lost 4 bases and the V segment lost 3 bases, leaving 5 bases of the junction unmatched. This CDR3 has 14 amino acids. The CDR3 nucleotides read TGTGCCAGCAGTGACGGTGACAGGGTCTATGGCTACACCTTC. This translates into CASSDGDRVYGYTF.

The chain links TRBV7-6 to TRBJ1-6; D is perhaps TRBD1 (5 bases). Trimming pared 1 base from V and 10 bases from J, leaving 11 bases between. In germline, CDR1 is SGHVS, CDR2 FNYEAQ. The CDR3 contains 14 residues. The chain's CDR3 is CASSLVGTGSPLHF. In DNA form, the CDR3 reads TGTGCCAGCAGCTTAGTGGGGACGGGATCACCCCTCCACTTT.

The V call is TRBV28, the J call TRBJ1-2; maybe TRBD1 (5 bases). V dropped 2 bases and J dropped 4 bases, with 8 bases sitting between them. This CDR3 region has 13 residues. CDR1 is MDHEN and CDR2 is SYDVKM in the germline V gene. CDR3 in DNA: TGTGCCAGCAGTTTAAAGGGGATCTATGGCTACACCTTC. Translation gives CASSLKGIYGYTF.

This clonotype was counted only a few times. The chain links TRBV11-2 to TRBJ2-2; D perhaps matches TRBD2 (6 bases). V lost 0 bases and J 4 bases, leaving 9 bases between the germline ends. There are 15 residues in the CDR3. The germline CDR1 and CDR2 sequences are SGHAT and FQNNGV. DNA for the CDR3: TGTGCCAGCAGCTTAGACCGACTAGTCACCGGGGAGCTGTTTTTT. It codes for CASSLDRLVTGELFF. The entire variable domain, with the rest obtained from reference TRBV11-2 and TRBJ2-2, is as follows: EAGVAQSPRYKIIEKRQSVAFWCNPISGHATLYWYQQILGQGPKLLIQFQNNGVVDDSQLPKDRFSAERLKGVDSTLKIQPAKLEDSAVYLCASSLDRLVTGELFFGEGSRLTVL.

This clonotype has at least ten counts. The chain links TRBV30 to TRBJ1-5; 8 bases agree with TRBD1. CDR1 is GTSNPN and CDR2 is SVGIG in the germline V gene (reference sequence). The CDR3 has 13 amino acids. Trimming took 1 base from V and 6 from J; bases not matched to a gene: 2. For the CDR3, the DNA is TGTGCCTGGAGTGGAGGACAGGGTCAGCCCCAGCATTTT. Translation gives CAWSGGQGQPQHF.

This clonotype was detected many times. The genes are TRBV6-1 and TRBJ2-7, with D possibly matching TRBD1 (6 bases). The germline CDR1 and CDR2 sequences are MNHNS and SASEGT. The CDR3 is made up of 14 amino acids. Trimming pared 3 bases from V and 6 bases from J, leaving 15 bases between. The CDR3, as DNA: TGTGCCAGCAGTGACCGGGGCAGGGGCGTCGAGCAGTACTTC. This sequence encodes CASSDRGRGVEQYF.

The J gene is TRBJ2-5, the V gene TRBV12-3 or TRBV12-4; a possible D gene is TRBD1 (5 bases). V was clipped by 9 bases and J by 2 bases, with 16 bases between them. The CDR3 extends over 14 amino acids. The CDR3 loop reads CASRSDRRQETQYF. The CDR3, as DNA: TGTGCCAGTAGATCCGACAGACGGCAAGAGACCCAGTACTTC.

This clonotype was seen a few times. The chain is built from TRBV6-1 and TRBJ1-1; the match to TRBD1 covers 11 bases. Germline-derived CDR1 and CDR2 are MNHNS and SASEGT. This CDR3 spans 15 amino acids. V dropped 6 bases and J dropped 1; count of bases not matched to a gene: 4. The CDR3 protein is CASRGQGARNTEAFF. CDR3 nucleotide sequence: TGTGCCAGCAGAGGACAGGGGGCACGGAACACTGAAGCTTTCTTT.

The rearrangement uses TRBV27 and TRBJ2-5; 9 nucleotides line up with TRBD2. Germline assignment: CDR1 MNHEY and CDR2 SMNVEV (reference sequence). This CDR3 has 15 residues. The V and J ends lost 6 bases and 4 bases, in that order; junction bases with no gene match: 9. The CDR3 loop reads CASRQLAGLGETQYF. The CDR3 DNA reads TGTGCCAGCAGGCAGCTAGCGGGACTGGGAGAGACCCAGTACTTC.

This clonotype was seen many times. This chain links TRBV12-3 or TRBV12-4 with TRBJ1-3, with unresolved D. This CDR3 is 12 amino acids long. V was clipped by 7 bases and J by 3 bases, with 7 bases between them. The CDR3 protein is CASKGGGNTIYF. Here the CDR3 DNA reads TGTGCCAGCAAGGGTGGTGGAAACACCATATATTTT.

This clonotype occurred many times. The V call is TRBV9, the J call TRBJ2-2, with D perhaps TRBD2 (6 bases). Germline CDR1 and CDR2: SGDLS and YYNGEE. The CDR3 runs 16 residues. With 0 bases removed from V and 1 base from J, the gap between germline ends came to 10 bases. The CDR3 DNA reads as TGTGCCAGCAGCGTAGTGCCTAGCGTGAACACCGGGGAGCTGTTTTTT. Translated: CASSVVPSVNTGELFF. Looking up the rest from reference TRBV9 and TRBJ2-2 gives the full variable domain: DSGVTQTPKHLITATGQRVTLRCSPRSGDLSVYWYQQSLDQGLQFLIQYYNGEERAKGNILERFSAQQFPDLHSELNLSSLELGDSALYFCASSVVPSVNTGELFFGEGSRLTVL.

This clonotype was counted ten times or more. This chain links TRBV7-2 with TRBJ1-5; 7 nucleotides align to TRBD1. This CDR3 spans 14 amino acids. V gave up 5 bases and J gave up 6 bases; unmatched junction bases: 7. Germline V CDR1 and CDR2: SGHTA, FQGNSA. CDR3 residues: CASSQDRAGQPQHF. In DNA form, the CDR3 reads TGTGCCAGCAGCCAAGACAGGGCTGGTCAGCCCCAGCATTTT.

The V gene is TRBV6-5, the J gene TRBJ1-2, with D hard to call. The CDR3 has 15 amino acids. CDR1 and CDR2 (germline): MNHEY, SVGAGI. V was trimmed by 2 bases and J by 4 bases, leaving 14 bases between them. The chain's CDR3 is CASSYAGGVSYGYTF. CDR3 nucleotide sequence: TGTGCCAGCAGTTACGCGGGTGGGGTGAGCTATGGCTACACCTTC.